A single sample is the source of the 20 T cell receptor beta chains below, sequenced in a study of blood T cell repertoires in COVID-19. Assay used: immunoSEQ multiplex PCR; TCRdb lists only in-frame clones, some missing. The data hold approximately 190,000 clones, with about 85% observed a single time. Source material: peripheral blood. Every receptor here comes from a man aged 60 to 69 with active or convalescent COVID-19.

The V call is TRBV29-1, the J call TRBJ1-1; TRBD1 agrees at 8 bases. CDR3 length: 13 residues. The germline gives CDR1 SQVTM, CDR2 ANQGSEA. V was clipped by 5 bases and J by 1 base; unmatched bases: 3. CDR3 coding DNA: TGCAGCGTTTTTCAGGGGGCGAACACTGAAGCTTTCTTT. As protein: CSVFQGANTEAFF.

The V and J genes are TRBV12-3 or TRBV12-4 and TRBJ1-5; TRBD1 aligns across 7 bases. The V and J ends lost 7 bases and 2 bases, in that order; junction bases with no gene match: 2. CDR3 length equals 13 residues. In DNA form, the CDR3 reads TGTGCCAGCAAAGGGACAGGCAATCAGCCCCAGCATTTT. It specifies CASKGTGNQPQHF.

This clone was seen a few times. The genes are TRBV11-2 and TRBJ2-2; 9 bases agree with TRBD1. CDR3 length: 17 amino acids. J lost 5 bases, V lost 5 bases, and 12 bases had no gene match. From germline, CDR1 is SGHAT and CDR2 FQNNGV. CDR3 nucleotides: TGTGCCAGCAGCCTTCGCCCTCGGGACAGGGTTACCGGGGAGCTGTTTTTT. As protein: CASSLRPRDRVTGELFF.

The chain has TRBV5-8 and TRBJ1-4; 10 nucleotides agree with TRBD1. The germline V gene encodes CDR1 SGHTS and CDR2 YDEGEE. V shed 0 bases and J 7 bases; nucleotides not matched to a gene: 6. This CDR3 has 16 amino acids. DNA for the CDR3: TGTGCCAGCAGCTTGGGACAGGGGGCGATCGGTGAAAAACTGTTTTTT. Translated: CASSLGQGAIGEKLFF.

The chain is built from TRBV7-2 and TRBJ2-7, with 8 bases lining up with TRBD2. The CDR3 is 16 amino acids. Germline trimming cut 5 bases from V and 2 bases from J; bases unmatched to any gene: 11. Looked up from germline, CDR1 is SGHTA and CDR2 is FQGNSA. In nucleotides, the CDR3 is TGTGCCAGCAGCCTTACTAGCGGCCTGTCTCCCTACGAGCAGTACTTC. Translating it yields CASSLTSGLSPYEQYF.

This sequence joins TRBV10-1 and TRBJ2-2; tentatively, D is TRBD1 (6 bases). Looked up from germline, CDR1 is WNHNN and CDR2 is SYGVQD (reference sequence). This CDR3 contains 17 residues. The V end lost 3 bases, the J end lost 1 base, and 15 bases lay between the germline ends. The CDR3 DNA follows: TGCGCCAGCAGTGATGGCGTAGGCAGGGGGAACACCGGGGAGCTGTTTTTT. Encoded protein: CASSDGVGRGNTGELFF.

The chain employs TRBV14 and TRBJ2-5; 7 nucleotides align to TRBD2. This CDR3 has 15 residues. V dropped 3 bases and J dropped 5; count of bases not matched to a gene: 9. The germline CDR1 and CDR2 sequences are SGHDN and FVKESK. Written as DNA, the CDR3 is TGTGCCAGCAGCCACGGGACTAAGGGAAGCGAGACCCAGTACTTC. This codes for CASSHGTKGSETQYF.

The chain employs TRBV6-6 and TRBJ2-1; 13 bases are shared with TRBD2. CDR1 MNHNY and CDR2 SVGAGI come from the germline V gene (reference sequence). The CDR3 extends over 15 amino acids. Trimming at V came to 6 bases and at J to 9 bases, leaving 8 bases not matched to a gene. This chain's CDR3 is CASSRGTSGESEQFF. In DNA form, the CDR3 reads TGTGCCAGCAGCCGGGGGACTAGCGGGGAGAGTGAGCAGTTCTTC.

This chain joins TRBV27 and TRBJ2-1; D gene uncertain. Germline-derived CDR1 and CDR2 are MNHEY and SMNVEV (reference sequence). With 7 bases removed from V and 3 bases from J, the gap between germline ends came to 13 bases. The CDR3 covers 14 residues. The CDR3 sequence is CASKWRLGYNEQFF. The CDR3 DNA sequence: TGTGCCAGCAAGTGGCGGTTGGGCTACAATGAGCAGTTCTTC.

This sequence joins TRBV2 and TRBJ2-2, with D possibly matching TRBD1 (5 bases). With 4 bases removed from V and 6 bases from J, the gap between germline ends came to 12 bases. Germline CDR1 SNHLY, CDR2 FYNNEI. CDR3 length equals 14 residues. DNA of the CDR3: TGTGCCAGCAGTGCCGTCGAAGGGGCCGGGGAGCTGTTTTTT. Translated, it gives CASSAVEGAGELFF.

This chain links TRBV19 with TRBJ1-1, with D unclear. The CDR3 consists of 14 residues. The V gene's germline CDR1 is LNHDA and CDR2 SQIVND (reference sequence). The germline V and J ends were trimmed by 5 bases and 0 bases, with 10 bases remaining between them. This chain's CDR3 is CASSDGQMNTEAFF. CDR3 coding DNA: TGTGCCAGTAGTGATGGGCAGATGAACACTGAAGCTTTCTTT.

J is TRBJ1-3 and V is TRBV6-1; unclear D gene. The CDR3 covers 17 residues. From germline, CDR1 is MNHNS and CDR2 SASEGT. The germline V and J ends were trimmed by 2 bases and 0 bases, with 14 bases remaining between them. The CDR3 loop is CASSERGPPNSGNTIYF. In nucleotides, the CDR3 is TGTGCCAGCAGTGAAAGAGGCCCCCCCAACTCTGGAAACACCATATATTTT.

This clone was observed a few times. CDR3 DNA: TGTGCCAGCAGTCAGGGACTAGCCGGAGGGACGCAGTATTTT. Translation gives CASSQGLAGGTQYF. The chain is built from TRBV6-2 or TRBV6-3 and TRBJ2-3; TRBD2 matches 9 bases. The CDR3 totals 14 residues. The germline V gene has CDR1 MNHEY and CDR2 SVGEGT. V lost 5 bases and J lost 9; bases outside the gene matches: 9.

The chain uses TRBV3-1 (or the pseudogene TRBV3-2) and TRBJ2-1; a weak D match, TRBD2 (7 bases). The CDR3 totals 17 residues. Germline V gene data show CDR1 as LGHDT and CDR2 as YNNKEL (reference sequence). V lost 0 bases and J 9 bases, leaving 21 bases between the germline ends. The CDR3, as DNA: TGTGCCAGCAGCCAAGATTTTGTGGGGGGGGCTCGTAGTGAGCAGTTCTTC. Encoded protein: CASSQDFVGGARSEQFF.

The chain carries TRBV6-1 and TRBJ2-5, with TRBD2 matching over 9 bases. Per the germline V gene, CDR1 is MNHNS and CDR2 is SASEGT. The V and J ends lost 4 bases and 1 base, in that order; junction bases with no gene match: 7. This CDR3 is built from 16 residues. The CDR3 region has the DNA TGTGCCAGCAGTGCCGGACTGCGGGGGGGCCAAGAGACCCAGTACTTC. This sequence encodes CASSAGLRGGQETQYF.

The genes are TRBV4-1 and TRBJ1-5; D may be TRBD1 (5 bases). Germline CDR1 MGHRA, CDR2 YSYEKL. V shed 3 bases and J shed 1 base, with 10 bases lying between them. This CDR3 region has 15 residues. CDR3 amino acids: CASSHGHVSNQPQHF. As DNA, the CDR3 is TGCGCCAGCAGCCACGGACATGTGAGCAATCAGCCCCAGCATTTT.

The chain joins TRBV5-1 to TRBJ2-3; tentatively, D is TRBD2 (5 bases). The CDR3 has 17 amino acids. Germline CDR1 and CDR2: SGHRS and YFSETQ. The germline V and J ends were trimmed by 0 bases and 2 bases, with 16 bases remaining between them. The CDR3 coding sequence is TGCGCCAGCAGCTTGGGTGTTAGTGGACTCCTCACAGATACGCAGTATTTT. Its protein product is CASSLGVSGLLTDTQYF.

The chain recombines TRBV7-9 with TRBJ2-2; weak D call: TRBD1 (6 bases). Deletions cut 2 bases from V and 1 base from J, with 14 bases between. CDR3 size: 17 residues. Germline V lookup: CDR1 SEHNR, CDR2 FQNEAQ (reference sequence). The CDR3 region has the DNA TGTGCCAGCAGCTTACGTGGTACAGGGAGGAACACCGGGGAGCTGTTTTTT. It encodes CASSLRGTGRNTGELFF.

The J gene is TRBJ1-2, the V gene TRBV6-5; 11 nucleotides line up with TRBD1. CDR3 length: 15 residues. CDR1 MNHEY and CDR2 SVGAGI come from the germline V gene. Trimming took 6 bases from V and 3 from J; bases not matched to a gene: 6. The CDR3 loop reads CASSPGQGVHYGYTF. CDR3 coding DNA: TGTGCCAGCAGCCCGGGACAGGGGGTTCACTATGGCTACACCTTC.

This chain joins TRBV29-1 and TRBJ1-2, with D possibly being TRBD1 (6 bases). The length of the CDR3 is 13 residues. Trimming stripped 4 bases from V and 6 bases from J, with 15 bases between. Germline CDR1 SQVTM, CDR2 ANQGSEA. The CDR3: CSVGRKGEDGYTF. CDR3 nucleotides: TGCAGCGTTGGGAGGAAGGGGGAAGATGGCTACACCTTC.